The present TCR beta chain was sequenced within a study of cytomegalovirus exposure and HLA in healthy donors. Germline V CDR1 and CDR2: WSHSY, SAAADI. Trimming cost V 6 bases and J 2 bases, with 10 bases left between them. The CDR3 runs to 13 residues. The PCR had 60 Vbeta and 13 Jbeta primers. TCRdb's copy holds only in-frame clones and misses some; the assay was immunoSEQ multiplex PCR. The table lists roughly 140,000 clones, 50% to 75% of them singletons. The source of this sequence is a young woman in good health and CMV-seropositive. V and J are TRBV10-2 and TRBJ1-1, with D perhaps TRBD1 (6 bases). Sequences were obtained from PBMCs. The CDR3 loop reads CASSGTYNTEAFF. In DNA, the CDR3 is TGCGCCAGCAGCGGGACATACAACACTGAAGCTTTCTTT.